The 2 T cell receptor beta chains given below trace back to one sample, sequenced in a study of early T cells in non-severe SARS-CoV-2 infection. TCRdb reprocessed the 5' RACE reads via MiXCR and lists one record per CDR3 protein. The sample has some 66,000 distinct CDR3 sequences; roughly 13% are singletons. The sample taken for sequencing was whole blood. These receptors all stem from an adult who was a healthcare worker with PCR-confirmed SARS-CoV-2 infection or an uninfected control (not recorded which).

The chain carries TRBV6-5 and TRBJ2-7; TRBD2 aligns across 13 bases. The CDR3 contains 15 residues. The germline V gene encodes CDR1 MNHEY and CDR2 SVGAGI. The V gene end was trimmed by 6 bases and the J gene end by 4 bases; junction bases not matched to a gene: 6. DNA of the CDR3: TGTGCCAGCAGGTCCGGGACTAGCGGGACTTACGAGCAGTACTTC. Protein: CASRSGTSGTYEQYF.

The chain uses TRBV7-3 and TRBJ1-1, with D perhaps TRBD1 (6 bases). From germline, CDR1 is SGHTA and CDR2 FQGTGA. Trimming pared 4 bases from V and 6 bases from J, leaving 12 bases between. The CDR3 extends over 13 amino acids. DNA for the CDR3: TGTGCCAGCAGCTCCCGTCCAGGGGCTGAAGCTTTCTTT. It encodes CASSSRPGAEAFF.